This passage covers 27 T cell receptor beta chains from one sample sequenced in a study of cytomegalovirus exposure and HLA in healthy donors. The PCR ran on 60 Vbeta and 13 Jbeta primers. The assay was immunoSEQ multiplex PCR, and TCRdb's table has in-frame clones only and misses some. Among about 140,000 clones listed, roughly 77% were seen once. The sequencing sample was made of PBMCs. The receptors derive from a man aged 25-40 years in good health and CMV-seronegative.

The CDR3 DNA reads as TGTGCCAGCAGCGCAATTCAGGGCCTGGAAGAGGGCTACACCTTC. Translated, it gives CASSAIQGLEEGYTF. J is TRBJ1-2 and V is TRBV9, with a weak D call TRBD1 (5 bases). CDR1 is SGDLS, CDR2 YYNGEE, per germline. CDR3 length: 15 residues. V lost 3 bases and J 8 bases, leaving 20 bases between the germline ends.

The rearrangement uses TRBV19 and TRBJ2-2, with 10 bases matching TRBD1. This CDR3 comprises 14 residues. The V gene's germline CDR1 is LNHDA and CDR2 SQIVND (reference sequence). The V gene end was trimmed by 7 bases and the J gene end by 5 bases; junction bases not matched to a gene: 4. The CDR3, as DNA: TGTGCCAGTAATAGACAGGGGGCAACCGGGGAGCTGTTTTTT. This gives the protein CASNRQGATGELFF.

Notes on this clone: Additional DNA sequences in this sample encode the identical CDR3. V usage is TRBV18 and J usage is TRBJ1-1; perhaps TRBD1 as D (6 bases). V lost 5 bases to trimming and J lost 4 bases, with 8 bases between them. This CDR3 comprises 12 residues. The V gene's germline CDR1 is KGHSH and CDR2 LQKENI. For the CDR3, the DNA is TGTGCCAGCTCAGTACAGGGCACTGAAGCTTTCTTT. Its protein product is CASSVQGTEAFF.

CDR3 nucleotide sequence: TGTGCCACACAGAATATGGGACAGGGATCCTACGAGCAGTACTTC. Amino acid sequence: CATQNMGQGSYEQYF. The V and J genes are TRBV6-5 and TRBJ2-7, with 9 bases aligning to TRBD1. Germline V lookup: CDR1 MNHEY, CDR2 SVGAGI. The CDR3 totals 15 residues. J was trimmed by 1 base and V by 10 bases; bases with no gene match: 11.

This chain connects TRBV28 to TRBJ1-2; a possible D gene is TRBD1 (6 bases). CDR3 length: 16 amino acids. The V gene's germline CDR1 is MDHEN and CDR2 SYDVKM. Trimming cost V 6 bases and J 5 bases, with 22 bases left between them. The CDR3, as DNA: TGTGCCAGCAGAACCGACAGGAGACTCAAAGAGTATGGCTACACCTTC. Its translation is CASRTDRRLKEYGYTF.

The chain links TRBV18 to TRBJ1-5; D is undetermined. V lost 2 bases, J lost 5 bases, and 22 bases lay in between. CDR1 KGHSH and CDR2 LQKENI come from the germline V gene. The CDR3 is made up of 18 amino acids. The CDR3 nucleotides are TGTGCCAGCTCACCAAAAGGAGGGTTTCGAATAGGACATCAGCCCCAGCATTTT. Amino acid sequence: CASSPKGGFRIGHQPQHF.

This sequence joins TRBV11-2 and TRBJ2-1; possibly TRBD2 for D (6 bases). The CDR3 sequence is 15 residues long. The V end lost 2 bases, the J end lost 2 bases, and 10 bases lay between the germline ends. The germline V gene has CDR1 SGHAT and CDR2 FQNNGV. This chain's CDR3 is CASSLSTGAYNEQFF. The CDR3 DNA reads as TGTGCCAGCAGCTTATCAACGGGGGCCTACAATGAGCAGTTCTTC.

The J gene is TRBJ2-7, the V gene TRBV5-8; weak D call: TRBD1 (6 bases). The germline V and J ends were trimmed by 1 base and 2 bases, with 13 bases remaining between them. This CDR3 has 15 amino acids. Germline-derived CDR1 and CDR2 are SGHTS and YDEGEE. The CDR3 nucleotides read TGTGCCAGCAGCTTGTGGCAGGGGAGCGCCTACGAGCAGTACTTC. It is translated as CASSLWQGSAYEQYF.

The chain has TRBV6-1 and TRBJ2-4; 7 nucleotides line up with TRBD1. Germline V gene data show CDR1 as MNHNS and CDR2 as SASEGT. J lost 0 bases, V lost 2 bases, and 7 bases had no gene match. The CDR3 consists of 17 residues. The CDR3 loop reads CASSEWGQMLAKNIQYF. CDR3 sequence (DNA): TGTGCCAGCAGTGAATGGGGACAGATGTTAGCCAAAAACATTCAGTACTTC.

CDR3 DNA sequence: TGTGCCAGCAGGTCCGACCCGGAGGGTGGCTACACCTTC. This translates into CASRSDPEGGYTF. The rearrangement joins TRBV2 to TRBJ1-2; D is unclear. The V end lost 6 bases, the J end lost 7 bases, and 15 bases lay between the germline ends. CDR3 length equals 13 residues. Germline-derived CDR1 and CDR2 are SNHLY and FYNNEI.

The J gene is TRBJ2-7, the V gene TRBV7-8, with D possibly matching TRBD1 (6 bases). This CDR3 has 16 amino acids. V lost 5 bases and J 2 bases, leaving 19 bases between the germline ends. Germline CDR1 and CDR2: SGHVS and FQNEAQ. The CDR3 is CASSLLNRASTYEQYF. CDR3 nucleotide sequence: TGTGCCAGCAGCCTCCTTAACAGGGCATCAACCTACGAGCAGTACTTC. Complete variable domain (other parts from reference TRBV7-8 and TRBJ2-7): GAGVSQSPRYKVAKRGQDVALRCDPISGHVSLFWYQQALGQGPEFLTYFQNEAQLDKSGLPSDRFFAERPEGSVSTLKIQRTQQEDSAVYLCASSLLNRASTYEQYFGPGTRLTVT.

The V gene is TRBV5-1, the J gene TRBJ2-5; 8 bases are a match to TRBD1. This CDR3 comprises 16 residues. CDR1 is SGHRS and CDR2 is YFSETQ in the germline V gene. Trimming took 0 bases from V and 4 from J; bases not matched to a gene: 8. The chain's CDR3 is CASSLAWQGAIETQYF. In DNA form, the CDR3 reads TGCGCCAGCAGCTTGGCCTGGCAGGGGGCCATAGAGACCCAGTACTTC.

In its sample, this clone was seen a few times. The CDR3, as DNA: TGTGCCAGCAGTTACAGGGGACTAAGGGCCAACGTCCTGACTTTC. This codes for CASSYRGLRANVLTF. The rearrangement joins TRBV6-5 to TRBJ2-6, with TRBD2 identical over 7 bases. Germline loops: CDR1 MNHEY, CDR2 SVGAGI. V gave up 2 bases and J gave up 5 bases; unmatched junction bases: 3. The CDR3 has 15 residues.

CDR3 in DNA: TGTGCCAGCAGCAAAGGACAGCTCTTGAACTATGGCTACACCTTC. Translated, it gives CASSKGQLLNYGYTF. The gene calls are TRBV6-1 and TRBJ1-2; possibly TRBD1 for D (6 bases). The CDR3 is 15 residues long. Germline CDR1 MNHNS, CDR2 SASEGT. The V end lost 6 bases, the J end lost 2 bases, and 16 bases lay between the germline ends.

V gene TRBV13 combines with J gene TRBJ2-7; TRBD1 aligns across 7 bases. In germline, CDR1 is PRHDT, CDR2 FYEKMQ (reference sequence). Losses at the gene ends were 7 bases for V and 4 bases for J; bases not matched to a gene: 7. This CDR3 contains 13 residues. DNA for the CDR3: TGTGCCAGCAAAAGGACAGGTCGATACGAGCAGTACTTC. This gives the protein CASKRTGRYEQYF. The variable domain in full, with the rest retrieved from reference TRBV13 and TRBJ2-7, is AAGVIQSPRHLIKEKRETATLKCYPIPRHDTVYWYQQGPGQDPQFLISFYEKMQSDKGSIPDRFSAQQFSDYHSELNMSSLELGDSALYFCASKRTGRYEQYFGPGTRLTVT.

The rearrangement joins TRBV5-1 to TRBJ2-7, with 8 bases identical to TRBD1. Germline V gene sequence: CDR1 SGHRS, CDR2 YFSETQ. V lost 4 bases and J lost 5; bases outside the gene matches: 11. The length of the CDR3 is 15 residues. The CDR3 spells CASSPADRAIHEQYF. CDR3 bases: TGCGCCAGCAGCCCGGCGGACAGGGCAATCCACGAGCAGTACTTC.

The chain combines TRBV5-1 with TRBJ2-5; 8 bases fit TRBD2. Trimming at V came to 4 bases and at J to 5 bases, leaving 7 bases not matched to a gene. This CDR3 is built from 14 residues. Germline V gene sequence: CDR1 SGHRS, CDR2 YFSETQ. The CDR3 protein is CASSAGLAGETQYF. As DNA, the CDR3 is TGCGCCAGCAGCGCCGGACTAGCAGGCGAGACCCAGTACTTC.

The gene calls are TRBV30 and TRBJ1-2; no reliable D call. The CDR3 extends over 14 amino acids. Trimming took off 4 bases at V and 6 bases at J, with 18 bases between the two ends. The germline gives CDR1 GTSNPN, CDR2 SVGIG (reference sequence). Here the CDR3 DNA reads TGTGCCTGGAATACTCCGGAGTATCTTAATGGCTACACCTTC. Protein sequence: CAWNTPEYLNGYTF.

The chain combines TRBV5-8 with TRBJ1-1, with D maybe TRBD1 (5 bases). The CDR3 has 14 amino acids. The germline gives CDR1 SGHTS, CDR2 YDEGEE. V was trimmed by 4 bases and J by 5 bases, leaving 15 bases between them. The CDR3 DNA sequence: TGTGCCAGCAGCCTGGGGCAGGGTTGGACTGAAGCTTTCTTT. Residues: CASSLGQGWTEAFF. The whole variable domain, filled in from reference TRBV5-8 and TRBJ1-1, reads EAGVTQSPTHLIKTRGQQATLRCSPISGHTSVYWYQQALGLGLQFLLWYDEGEERNRGNFPPRFSGRQFPNYSSELNVNALELEDSALYLCASSLGQGWTEAFFGQGTRLTVV.

This clone was detected only once. This chain connects TRBV19 to TRBJ2-3, with TRBD2 identical over 8 bases. The CDR3 runs 14 residues. CDR1 and CDR2 (germline): LNHDA, SQIVND (reference sequence). V was pared by 4 bases and J by 3 bases, with 3 bases of the junction left unmatched. CDR3 in amino acids: CASSTGGPTDTQYF. In nucleotides, the CDR3 is TGTGCCAGTAGTACGGGGGGGCCTACAGATACGCAGTATTTT.

The CDR3 DNA is TGTGCCAGCAGCCAGGAGACAGGGAACACTGAAGCTTTCTTT. Translation: CASSQETGNTEAFF. The chain links TRBV7-9 to TRBJ1-1; possible D gene TRBD1, 6 bases. Germline CDR1 and CDR2: SEHNR and FQNEAQ (reference sequence). The length of the CDR3 is 14 residues. V gave up 5 bases and J gave up 1 base, with 11 bases separating them.

The chain carries TRBV13 and TRBJ2-7, with a tentative D call TRBD1 (5 bases). CDR1 and CDR2 (germline): PRHDT, FYEKMQ (reference sequence). V lost 2 bases and J 1 base, leaving 9 bases between the germline ends. CDR3 length: 14 amino acids. CDR3 in amino acids: CASSLRAGSYEQYF. DNA of the CDR3: TGTGCCAGCAGCTTAAGGGCAGGGTCCTACGAGCAGTACTTC. The whole variable domain, filled in from reference TRBV13 and TRBJ2-7, reads AAGVIQSPRHLIKEKRETATLKCYPIPRHDTVYWYQQGPGQDPQFLISFYEKMQSDKGSIPDRFSAQQFSDYHSELNMSSLELGDSALYFCASSLRAGSYEQYFGPGTRLTVT.

The rearrangement links TRBV19 to TRBJ2-7, with D hard to call. Germline CDR1 LNHDA, CDR2 SQIVND (reference sequence). Trimming removed 3 bases at V and 6 bases at J, with 12 bases between. The CDR3 has 13 amino acids. CDR3 in DNA: TGTGCCAGTAGTATTGGAGTCGCCGGCGAGCAGTACTTC. Protein sequence: CASSIGVAGEQYF.

V usage is TRBV19 and J usage is TRBJ2-1, with 7 positions matching TRBD2. The CDR3 sequence is 15 residues long. The V and J ends lost 8 bases and 4 bases, in that order; junction bases with no gene match: 11. Germline loops: CDR1 LNHDA, CDR2 SQIVND (reference sequence). CDR3 protein: CASWEGGAGYNEQFF. As DNA, the CDR3 is TGTGCCAGTTGGGAGGGCGGGGCTGGGTACAATGAGCAGTTCTTC.

This clone showed up just once. V is TRBV25-1 and J is TRBJ2-3, with D possibly being TRBD2 (7 bases). The CDR3 spans 14 residues. The V end was cut by 1 base, the J end by 6 bases, with 11 bases between. Germline V gene data show CDR1 as MGHDK and CDR2 as SYGVNS. The CDR3 spells CASSELGGRDTQYF. CDR3 bases: TGTGCCAGCAGTGAATTGGGGGGGCGTGATACGCAGTATTTT.

The chain couples TRBV28 to TRBJ1-1, with D uncertain. CDR1 is MDHEN, CDR2 SYDVKM, per germline. V lost 8 bases, J lost 0 bases, and 10 bases lay in between. The CDR3 spans 13 residues. In DNA form, the CDR3 reads TGTGCCAGCCCCAGGCCGATGAACACTGAAGCTTTCTTT. This codes for CASPRPMNTEAFF. The full variable domain, its missing parts supplied by reference TRBV28 and TRBJ1-1, is DVKVTQSSRYLVKRTGEKVFLECVQDMDHENMFWYRQDPGLGLRLIYFSYDVKMKEKGDIPEGYSVSREKKERFSLILESASTNQTSMYLCASPRPMNTEAFFGQGTRLTVV.

The gene calls are TRBV5-1 and TRBJ2-1, with D perhaps matching TRBD1 (6 bases). CDR1 SGHRS and CDR2 YFSETQ come from the germline V gene. This CDR3 is 13 amino acids long. The V end lost 9 bases, the J end lost 6 bases, and 16 bases lay between the germline ends. The CDR3 region has the DNA TGCGCCACCTCTAAAACAGGGTCCAATGAGCAGTTCTTC. The encoded protein is CATSKTGSNEQFF.